Only a few counts were recorded for the clone carrying this T cell receptor (beta chain). Its antigen remains unknown. One entry per CDR3 protein results from TCRdb running MiXCR on the PCR reads. The sample has some 680,000 distinct CDR3 sequences; about 25% are singletons. This entry belongs to a study of molecular identifiers for immune sequencing clone quantification. Study-level background: Replicates involved a five-way split of RNA from around 20,000 or 100,000 naive CD8 cells, with sequencing of four.

Study-wide results and limits: Clonotypes surpassing 20 RNA copies contained over 97% of effector molecules, versus under 1% in naive cells.

Naive CD8 sequencing libraries were generated from 20,000 to 1,000,000 sorted cells, with 10%, 30% or 50% RNA as input. Sequences were obtained from naive CD8+ T cells from blood, with Jurkat cell RNA spiked in. Subset reported: FACS-sorted CD8+CD4-CCR7+CD45RA+ naive T cells. This TCR was recovered from a human donor in good health. Some libraries in this study had Jurkat cell RNA spiked in.

In nucleotides, the CDR3 is TGTGCCAGCAGCTTAGTCTTTGGGGAGACCCAGTACTTC. As protein: CASSLVFGETQYF. The chain couples TRBV7-9 to TRBJ2-5; D is unresolved. V was cut by 1 base and J by 5 bases, with 8 bases left in between. In germline, CDR1 is SEHNR, CDR2 FQNEAQ (reference sequence). The CDR3 consists of 13 residues.